This T cell receptor beta chain is from a study of CD8 T cells in Susac syndrome. Random hexamers primed reverse transcription of about 0.5 to 1 ug RNA. TCRdb reanalysed the immunoSEQ multiplex PCR reads using MiXCR and keeps one entry per CDR3 protein. Of about 150,000 distinct CDR3 sequences listed, approximately 95% are singletons. Sequencing input: CD4+ T cells from PBMCs. The receptor was isolated from a human donor with Susac syndrome.

CDR3 nucleotide sequence: TGTGCCAGCAGCTCACAGGGGAATCGACTCTCCTACGAGCAGTACTTC. Amino acids: CASSSQGNRLSYEQYF. This chain links TRBV21-1 with TRBJ2-7; no DNA check was done on the table's D call, TRBD1. TRBV21-1 is a pseudogene. This CDR3 region has 16 residues.